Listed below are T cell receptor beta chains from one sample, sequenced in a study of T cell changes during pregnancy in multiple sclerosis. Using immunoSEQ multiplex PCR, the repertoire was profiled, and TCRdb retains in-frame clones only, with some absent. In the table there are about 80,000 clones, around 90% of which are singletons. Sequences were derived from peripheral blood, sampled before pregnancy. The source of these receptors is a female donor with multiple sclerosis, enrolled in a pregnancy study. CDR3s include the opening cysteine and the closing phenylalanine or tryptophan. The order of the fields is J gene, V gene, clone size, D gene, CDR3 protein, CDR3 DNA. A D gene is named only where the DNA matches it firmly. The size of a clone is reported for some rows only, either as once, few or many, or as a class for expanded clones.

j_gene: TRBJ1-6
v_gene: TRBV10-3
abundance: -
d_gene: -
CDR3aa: CAIRDSGQKRNSPLHF
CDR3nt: TGTGCCATCAGGGACTCAGGACAGAAAAGAAATTCACCCCTCCACTTT

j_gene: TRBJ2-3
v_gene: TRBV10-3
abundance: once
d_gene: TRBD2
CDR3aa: CATLKGAAGLTDTQYF
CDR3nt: TGTGCCACCTTGAAAGGAGCAGCGGGACTCACAGATACGCAGTATTTT

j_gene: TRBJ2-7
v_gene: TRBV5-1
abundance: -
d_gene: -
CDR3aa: CASSKSGPVGEQYF
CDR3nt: TGCGCCAGCAGCAAAAGCGGACCCGTTGGTGAGCAGTACTTC

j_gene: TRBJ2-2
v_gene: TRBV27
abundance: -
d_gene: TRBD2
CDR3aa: CASSAGLAGAPARTGELFF
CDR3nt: TGTGCCAGCAGTGCGGGACTAGCGGGGGCTCCTGCACGCACCGGGGAGCTGTTTTTT

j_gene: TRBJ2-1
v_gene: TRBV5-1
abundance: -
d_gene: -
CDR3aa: CASSLDGQGNNEQFF
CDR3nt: TGCGCCAGCAGCTTGGACGGGCAGGGGAACAATGAGCAGTTCTTC

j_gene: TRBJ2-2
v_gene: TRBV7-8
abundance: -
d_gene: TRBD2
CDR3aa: CASSLEVLVLAGGLIPGELFF
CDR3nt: TGTGCCAGCAGCTTAGAAGTATTGGTGCTAGCGGGGGGCCTCATTCCCGGGGAGCTGTTTTTT

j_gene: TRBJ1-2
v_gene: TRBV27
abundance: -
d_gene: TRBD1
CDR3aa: CASSFSTGTGGDQGYGYTF
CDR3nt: TGTGCCAGCAGTTTCTCGACCGGGACAGGGGGCGACCAGGGCTATGGCTACACCTTC

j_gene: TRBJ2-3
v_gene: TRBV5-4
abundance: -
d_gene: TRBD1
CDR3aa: CASSLGGGRTDTQYF
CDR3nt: TGTGCCAGCAGCTTGGGAGGGGGCCGCACAGATACGCAGTATTTT

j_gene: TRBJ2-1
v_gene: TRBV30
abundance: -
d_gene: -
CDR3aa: CAWSPTGVEQFF
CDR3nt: TGTGCCTGGAGTCCGACTGGCGTCGAGCAGTTCTTC

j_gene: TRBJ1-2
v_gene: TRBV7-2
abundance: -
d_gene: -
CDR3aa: CASSSRVLDGYTF
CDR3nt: TGTGCCAGCAGCTCCAGGGTTCTAGATGGCTACACCTTC

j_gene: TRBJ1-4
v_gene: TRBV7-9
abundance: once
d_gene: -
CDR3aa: CASSSQEDNEKLFF
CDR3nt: TGTGCCAGCAGCTCCCAGGAAGATAATGAAAAACTGTTTTTT

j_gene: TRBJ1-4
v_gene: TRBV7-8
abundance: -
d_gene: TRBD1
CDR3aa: CASSPQTGINEKLFF
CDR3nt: TGTGCCAGCAGCCCCCAGACAGGGATTAATGAAAAACTGTTTTTT

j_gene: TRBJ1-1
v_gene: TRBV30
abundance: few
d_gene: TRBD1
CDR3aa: CAWEGEQGDTEAFF
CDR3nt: TGTGCCTGGGAAGGTGAGCAGGGGGACACTGAAGCTTTCTTT

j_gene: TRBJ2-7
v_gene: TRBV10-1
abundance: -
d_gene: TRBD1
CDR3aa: CASSGQGEREQYF
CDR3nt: TGCGCCAGCAGCGGACAGGGGGAGCGAGAGCAGTACTTC

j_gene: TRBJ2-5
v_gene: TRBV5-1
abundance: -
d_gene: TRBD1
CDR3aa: CASSPGTGTWRGETQYF
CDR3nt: TGCGCCAGCAGCCCGGGGACAGGGACTTGGCGAGGAGAGACCCAGTACTTC

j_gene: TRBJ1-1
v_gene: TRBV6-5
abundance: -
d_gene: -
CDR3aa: CASIPGLERNTEAFF
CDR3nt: TGTGCCAGCATCCCAGGGTTGGAAAGGAACACTGAAGCTTTCTTT

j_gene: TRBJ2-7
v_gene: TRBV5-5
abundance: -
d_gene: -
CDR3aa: CASSFHPDTYEQYF
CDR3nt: TGTGCCAGCAGCTTTCACCCGGACACCTACGAGCAGTACTTC

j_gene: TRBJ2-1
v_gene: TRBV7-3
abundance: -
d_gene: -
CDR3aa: CASSSQRTGNEQFF
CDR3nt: TGTGCCAGCAGCTCCCAGCGGACGGGTAATGAGCAGTTCTTC

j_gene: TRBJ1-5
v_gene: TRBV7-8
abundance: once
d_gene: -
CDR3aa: CASSSSGDQPQHF
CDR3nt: TGTGCCAGCAGCTCCTCAGGGGACCAGCCCCAGCATTTT

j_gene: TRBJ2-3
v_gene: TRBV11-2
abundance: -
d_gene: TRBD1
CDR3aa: CASSRQGWTDTQYF
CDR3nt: TGTGCCAGCAGCCGACAGGGGTGGACAGATACGCAGTATTTT

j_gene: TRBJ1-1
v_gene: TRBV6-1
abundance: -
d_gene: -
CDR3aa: CASRTGSKTEAFF
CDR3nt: TGTGCCAGCAGGACAGGTTCGAAGACTGAAGCTTTCTTT

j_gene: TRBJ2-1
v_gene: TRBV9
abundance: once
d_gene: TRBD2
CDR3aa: CASSPRPTSVNEQFF
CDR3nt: TGTGCCAGCAGCCCTCGACCGACTAGCGTTAATGAGCAGTTCTTC

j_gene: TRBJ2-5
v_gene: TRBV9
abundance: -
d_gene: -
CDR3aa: CASSVEFAGARETQYF
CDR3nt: TGTGCCAGCAGCGTAGAGTTTGCGGGGGCCCGAGAGACCCAGTACTTC

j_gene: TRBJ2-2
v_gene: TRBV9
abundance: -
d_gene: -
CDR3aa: CASSSHPWGEGDTGELFF
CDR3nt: TGTGCCAGCAGCTCCCACCCCTGGGGCGAGGGGGACACCGGGGAGCTGTTTTTT

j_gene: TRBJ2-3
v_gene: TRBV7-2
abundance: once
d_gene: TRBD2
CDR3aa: CASSSPKRGDPSTDTQYF
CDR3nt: TGTGCCAGCAGCTCACCCAAGCGGGGGGACCCTAGCACAGATACGCAGTATTTT

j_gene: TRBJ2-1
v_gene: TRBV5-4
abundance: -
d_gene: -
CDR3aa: CASSLGPEPYNEQFF
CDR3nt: TGTGCCAGCAGCTTGGGGCCAGAACCCTACAATGAGCAGTTCTTC

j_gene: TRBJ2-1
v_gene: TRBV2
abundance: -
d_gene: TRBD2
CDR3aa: CASRARTSGGPGFF
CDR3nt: TGTGCCAGCAGGGCTAGGACTAGCGGGGGGCCCGGGTTCTTC

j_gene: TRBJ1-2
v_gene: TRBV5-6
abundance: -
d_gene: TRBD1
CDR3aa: CASSLGTGNGYTF
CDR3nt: TGTGCCAGCAGCTTGGGGACAGGGAATGGCTACACCTTC

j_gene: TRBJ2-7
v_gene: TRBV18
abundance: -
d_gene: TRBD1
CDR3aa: CASSSTGDRAREQYF
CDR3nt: TGTGCCAGCTCAAGCACTGGGGACAGGGCGAGAGAGCAGTACTTC

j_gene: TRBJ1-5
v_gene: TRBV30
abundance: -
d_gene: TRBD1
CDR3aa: CAGGQGSPDQPQHF
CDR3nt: TGTGCCGGGGGACAGGGGTCCCCGGATCAGCCCCAGCATTTT

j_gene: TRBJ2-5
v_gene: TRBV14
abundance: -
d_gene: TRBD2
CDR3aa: CASSQLPGGLGETQYF
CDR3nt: TGTGCCAGCAGCCAACTCCCCGGGGGACTAGGAGAGACCCAGTACTTC

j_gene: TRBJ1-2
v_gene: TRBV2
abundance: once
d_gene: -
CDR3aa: CASSETGIANYGYTF
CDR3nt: TGTGCCAGCAGTGAAACGGGGATAGCTAACTATGGCTACACCTTC

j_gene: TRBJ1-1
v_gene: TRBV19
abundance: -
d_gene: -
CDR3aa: CASSLSRNTEAFF
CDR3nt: TGTGCCAGTAGCCTGTCCCGGAACACTGAAGCTTTCTTT

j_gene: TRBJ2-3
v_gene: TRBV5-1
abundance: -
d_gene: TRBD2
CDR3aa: CASSLTPGGGAGGDTQYF
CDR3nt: TGCGCCAGCAGCCTCACCCCGGGCGGGGGGGCCGGTGGAGATACGCAGTATTTT

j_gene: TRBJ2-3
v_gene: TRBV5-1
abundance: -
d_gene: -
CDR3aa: CASSLGQVTDTQYF
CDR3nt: TGCGCCAGCAGCTTGGGACAGGTCACAGATACGCAGTATTTT

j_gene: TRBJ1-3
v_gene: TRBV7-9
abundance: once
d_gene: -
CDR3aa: CASSLGGLIPGNTIYF
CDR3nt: TGTGCCAGCAGCTTAGGTGGGCTAATCCCTGGAAACACCATATATTTT

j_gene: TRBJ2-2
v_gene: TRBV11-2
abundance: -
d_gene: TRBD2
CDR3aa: CASSGLAGHTGELFF
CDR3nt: TGTGCCAGCAGCGGACTAGCGGGGCACACCGGGGAGCTGTTTTTT

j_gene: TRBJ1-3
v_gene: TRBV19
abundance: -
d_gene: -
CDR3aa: CASSPGQRDTIYF
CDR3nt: TGTGCCAGTAGCCCAGGACAGAGGGACACCATATATTTT

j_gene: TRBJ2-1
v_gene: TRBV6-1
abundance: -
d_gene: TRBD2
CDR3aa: CASSERGGGVNEQFF
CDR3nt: TGTGCCAGCAGTGAACGTGGGGGGGGTGTTAATGAGCAGTTCTTC

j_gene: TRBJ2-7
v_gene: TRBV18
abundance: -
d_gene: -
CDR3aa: CASSPFFSGYEQYF
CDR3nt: TGTGCCAGCTCACCATTTTTTAGCGGCTACGAGCAGTACTTC

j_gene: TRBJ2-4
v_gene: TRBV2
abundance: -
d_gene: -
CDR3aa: CASSLGRGTKNIQYF
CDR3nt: TGTGCCAGCAGTTTGGGCAGGGGAACCAAAAACATTCAGTACTTC

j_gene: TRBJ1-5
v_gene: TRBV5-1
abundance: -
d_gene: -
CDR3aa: CASSTDGDQPQHF
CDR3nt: TGCGCCAGCAGCACGGACGGGGATCAGCCCCAGCATTTT

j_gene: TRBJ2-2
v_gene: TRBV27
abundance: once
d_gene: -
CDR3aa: CASSWDRDMRTGELFF
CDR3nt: TGTGCCAGCAGTTGGGACCGGGACATGAGAACCGGGGAGCTGTTTTTT

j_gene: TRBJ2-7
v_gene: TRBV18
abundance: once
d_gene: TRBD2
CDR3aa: CASSPGLAGGEQYF
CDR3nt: TGTGCCAGCTCACCGGGACTAGCGGGGGGCGAGCAGTACTTC

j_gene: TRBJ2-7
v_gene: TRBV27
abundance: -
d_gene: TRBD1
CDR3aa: CASSGPGQSYEQYF
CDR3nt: TGTGCCAGCAGTGGGCCGGGACAGTCCTACGAGCAGTACTTC

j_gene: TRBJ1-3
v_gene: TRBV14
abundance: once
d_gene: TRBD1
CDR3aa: CASSLGTGGNTIYF
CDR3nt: TGTGCCAGCAGCCTCGGGACAGGGGGAAACACCATATATTTT

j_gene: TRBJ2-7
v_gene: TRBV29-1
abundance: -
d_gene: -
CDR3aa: CSVETQGYYEQYF
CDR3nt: TGCAGCGTTGAGACCCAGGGCTACTACGAGCAGTACTTC